Each of the 18 T cell receptor beta chains below was sequenced from the same sample in a study of cytomegalovirus exposure and HLA in healthy donors. PCR primers comprised 60 Vbeta and 13 Jbeta primers. Sequencing used immunoSEQ multiplex PCR; TCRdb keeps in-frame clones, though not all of them. The table includes about 180,000 clones, about four fifths detected once. Sequencing was performed on PBMCs. The receptors here all came from a woman in her 30s in good health and CMV-seronegative.

This clone was recorded only once. This rearrangement joins TRBV2 to TRBJ1-1; D unresolved. Germline CDR1 reads SNHLY; CDR2 reads FYNNEI. There are 15 residues in the CDR3. Trimming shortened V by 1 base and J by 4 bases, and 13 bases separated the two germline ends. The CDR3 loop reads CASSEVAALSTEAFF. The CDR3 coding sequence is TGTGCCAGCAGTGAAGTAGCAGCCCTGAGCACTGAAGCTTTCTTT.

The chain couples TRBV30 to TRBJ2-3, with TRBD2 matching 8 bases. Germline V gene data show CDR1 as GTSNPN and CDR2 as SVGIG (reference sequence). The CDR3 runs to 16 residues. J gave up 1 base and V 3 bases, and 9 bases lay outside the gene matches. CDR3 nucleotides: TGTGCCTGGAGCGCCGGGACTAGTTGGGGCACAGATACGCAGTATTTT. This codes for CAWSAGTSWGTDTQYF.

The CDR3 DNA reads TGTGCCAGCAGCGAGGCGGGGCGGGGGGCCCTGTACGAGCAGTACTTC. Its protein is CASSEAGRGALYEQYF. The J gene is TRBJ2-7, the V gene TRBV9, with 8 bases that match TRBD2. This CDR3 region has 16 residues. CDR1 is SGDLS and CDR2 is YYNGEE in the germline V gene. J lost 4 bases, V lost 3 bases, and 12 bases had no gene match.

This clone has just a few counts. The gene calls are TRBV19 and TRBJ1-2, with D maybe TRBD1 (5 bases). The V gene lost 3 bases and the J gene lost 4 bases, with 12 bases spanning the gap. The CDR3 is 14 amino acids. CDR1 and CDR2 from the germline V gene are LNHDA and SQIVND (reference sequence). CDR3 in amino acids: CASSITTVGYGYTF. As DNA, the CDR3 is TGTGCCAGTAGTATCACGACAGTCGGCTATGGCTACACCTTC.

The count of this clone is one. The chain has TRBV12-5 and TRBJ2-7, with D uncertain. Trimming left V 1 base short and J 0 bases short, with 7 bases between. The germline V gene has CDR1 LGHNT and CDR2 FRNRAP. This CDR3 is built from 14 residues. CDR3 amino acids: CASGLGAISYEQYF. CDR3 DNA sequence: TGTGCTAGTGGTTTGGGGGCTATCTCCTACGAGCAGTACTTC.

This rearrangement joins TRBV7-3 to TRBJ2-3; 7 nucleotides match TRBD1. With V trimmed by 0 bases and J by 4 bases, 4 bases remained unmatched. Looked up from germline, CDR1 is SGHTA and CDR2 is FQGTGA. The CDR3 is 15 amino acids. The CDR3 DNA follows: TGTGCCAGCAGCTTAACGACAGGGCGCTCAGATACGCAGTATTTT. Translation gives CASSLTTGRSDTQYF.

The rearrangement joins TRBV1 to TRBJ2-7; the DNA was not used to check the table's D call, TRBD2. TRBV1 is noted as a pseudogene. The CDR3 is 15 amino acids. The CDR3 here is CTSRQTSPASYEQYF. The CDR3 DNA is TGCACCAGCAGACAAACTAGCCCGGCCTCCTACGAGCAGTACTTC.

V and J are TRBV28 and TRBJ1-5, with D perhaps matching TRBD1 (5 bases). The germline CDR1 and CDR2 sequences are MDHEN and SYDVKM. The CDR3 has 17 amino acids. V lost 4 bases and J 0 bases, leaving 16 bases between the germline ends. CDR3 region: CASSSPAGGLSNQPQHF. In DNA, the CDR3 is TGTGCCAGCAGTTCCCCGGCCGGGGGACTTAGCAATCAGCCCCAGCATTTT. Based on the CDR3 plus reference TRBV28 and TRBJ1-5, the full variable domain is DVKVTQSSRYLVKRTGEKVFLECVQDMDHENMFWYRQDPGLGLRLIYFSYDVKMKEKGDIPEGYSVSREKKERFSLILESASTNQTSMYLCASSSPAGGLSNQPQHFGDGTRLSIL.

The chain recombines TRBV7-2 with TRBJ1-5, with D possibly being TRBD1 (6 bases). Germline CDR1 reads SGHTA; CDR2 reads FQGNSA. V dropped 1 base and J dropped 4 bases, with 11 bases sitting between them. This CDR3 has 15 residues. CDR3 coding DNA: TGTGCCAGCAGCTTAGGGAGCAGGGGAAATCAGCCCCAGCATTTT. It is translated as CASSLGSRGNQPQHF.

V gene TRBV9 combines with J gene TRBJ1-3; the D is unclear. This CDR3 is built from 16 residues. The V gene's germline CDR1 is SGDLS and CDR2 YYNGEE. V was pared by 1 base and J by 0 bases, with 11 bases between. This CDR3 is CASSVLDGISGNTIYF. As DNA, the CDR3 is TGTGCCAGCAGCGTATTGGACGGGATCTCTGGAAACACCATATATTTT.

CDR3 DNA: TGTGCCAGCAGCGTACAGGGGGCCGACACTGAAGCTTTCTTT. This sequence encodes CASSVQGADTEAFF. This rearrangement joins TRBV9 to TRBJ1-1; TRBD1 matches at 8 bases. This CDR3 region has 14 residues. Germline V gene data show CDR1 as SGDLS and CDR2 as YYNGEE. The junction had 2 bases not matched to a gene; V was cut back by 1 base and J by 3 bases.

The table lists this clone with a few counts. At the DNA level, this CDR3 is encoded by other sequences in the same sample as well. The J gene is TRBJ1-2, the V gene TRBV29-1; a possible D gene is TRBD1 (5 bases). Germline lookup yields CDR1 SQVTM and CDR2 ANQGSEA. The CDR3 contains 12 residues. V lost 2 bases and J lost 5, with 9 bases in between. The CDR3, as DNA: TGCAGCGTTGAAAAACGGGGGTATGGCTACACCTTC. Protein: CSVEKRGYGYTF.

This rearrangement joins TRBV6-5 to TRBJ2-1, with 8 bases matching TRBD1. With V trimmed by 4 bases and J by 9 bases, 8 bases remained unmatched. This CDR3 has 14 residues. CDR1 MNHEY and CDR2 SVGAGI come from the germline V gene. The CDR3 loop is CASSSNRGKPEQFF. As DNA, the CDR3 is TGTGCCAGCAGTTCCAACAGGGGGAAGCCTGAGCAGTTCTTC.

This clone has a single count. The V and J genes are TRBV7-2 and TRBJ2-5, with a possible D match to TRBD1 (5 bases). Germline V gives CDR1 SGHTA, CDR2 FQGNSA. With 1 base removed from V and 1 base from J, the gap between germline ends came to 10 bases. CDR3 length: 15 residues. This CDR3 reads CASSLGGASQETQYF. CDR3 bases: TGTGCCAGCAGCTTAGGTGGGGCCTCCCAAGAGACCCAGTACTTC.

This clone showed up just a few times. The chain links TRBV9 to TRBJ2-2, with 12 bases identical to TRBD2. The V segment lost 0 bases and the J segment 9 bases; nucleotides outside the gene matches: 6. The CDR3 consists of 16 residues. Germline V gene lookup returns CDR1 SGDLS and CDR2 YYNGEE. The CDR3 here is CASSVEPSGGARELFF. CDR3 nucleotide sequence: TGTGCCAGCAGCGTAGAACCTAGCGGGGGGGCCCGGGAGCTGTTTTTT.

The chain couples TRBV30 to TRBJ2-3; D is undetermined. The CDR3 is made up of 13 amino acids. V gave up 0 bases and J gave up 2 bases, with 6 bases separating them. Germline V gives CDR1 GTSNPN, CDR2 SVGIG (reference sequence). This chain's CDR3 is CAWSVSFTDTQYF. The CDR3 DNA follows: TGTGCCTGGAGTGTATCCTTCACAGATACGCAGTATTTT.

The chain joins TRBV7-8 to TRBJ2-3; 13 nucleotides align to TRBD2. The CDR3 has 20 residues. Germline V CDR1 and CDR2: SGHVS, FQNEAQ. The V gene end was trimmed by 5 bases and the J gene end by 0 bases; junction bases not matched to a gene: 14. CDR3 DNA: TGTGCCAGCAGCCCCGGACTAGCGGGGGCCGTAGTAACTAGCACAGATACGCAGTATTTT. This encodes CASSPGLAGAVVTSTDTQYF.

The V gene is TRBV30, the J gene TRBJ1-2; TRBD1 is a possible D gene (6 bases). Trimming removed 4 bases from V and 0 bases from J, with 30 bases in between. The CDR3 has 20 amino acids. CDR1 and CDR2 from the germline V gene are GTSNPN and SVGIG (reference sequence). The chain's CDR3 is CAWMDNGPGFRAGANYGYTF. DNA of the CDR3: TGTGCCTGGATGGACAACGGCCCAGGGTTTCGGGCAGGGGCTAACTATGGCTACACCTTC. Combining the CDR3 with reference TRBV30 and TRBJ1-2 gives the whole variable domain SQTIHQWPATLVQPVGSPLSLECTVEGTSNPNLYWYRQAAGRGLQLLFYSVGIGQISSEVPQNLSASRPQDRQFILSSKKLLLSDSGFYLCAWMDNGPGFRAGANYGYTFGSGTRLTVV.